One TCR beta chain is described in this entry. Its antigen is still unknown. The sample is drawn from a study of T cell repertoires in cytomegalovirus infection. TCRdb reprocessed the reads via MiXCR and lists one record per CDR3 protein. Of 40,000 to 60,000 distinct CDR3 sequences in the sample, about a fifth were seen once. Findings and limits, study-wide: Dominating the ex vivo response were HLA-C-restricted CMV-specific TCR beta clonotypes.

CDR3 length: 17 residues. The V gene end was trimmed by 7 bases and the J gene end by 1 base; junction bases not matched to a gene: 13. Germline assignment: CDR1 SNHLY and CDR2 FYNNEI. This chain connects TRBV2 to TRBJ2-3; 8 bases line up with TRBD2. Sequenced material: CD8+ T cells from cultured PBMCs, taken from culture after CMV antigen stimulation. This receptor was taken from a human donor in good health (CMV status not recorded). Some clones in this sample may be carry-over from other donors' samples. In DNA form, the CDR3 reads TGTGCCAGCACTCTTCGAGGGAGCGGGAGTGGCACAGATACGCAGTATTTT. It codes for CASTLRGSGSGTDTQYF. The full variable domain, in which reference TRBV2 and TRBJ2-3 provide the parts outside the CDR3, is EPEVTQTPSHQVTQMGQEVILRCVPISNHLYFYWYRQILGQKVEFLVSFYNNEISEKSEIFDDQFSVERPDGSNFTLKIRSTKLEDSAMYFCASTLRGSGSGTDTQYFGPGTRLTVL.